Sequencing of this T cell receptor (beta chain) was carried out in a study of cytomegalovirus exposure and HLA in healthy donors. Comment on this clone: Its cognate antigen is unknown.

V lost 1 base, J lost 7 bases, and 11 bases lay in between. From germline, CDR1 is SGHTA and CDR2 FQGNSA. The CDR3 is 14 residues long. PCR was performed using 60 Vbeta and 13 Jbeta primers. The protocol was immunoSEQ multiplex PCR, while the TCRdb copy is restricted to in-frame clones and leaves out a portion. Of 180,000 or so clones in the sample, about 9% are singletons; the top ten hold roughly 1.4%. Study outcomes and limitations: The study flagged about 150 TCR beta chains as cytomegalovirus-associated. Most sequenced TCRs were rare (though some public TCRs occurred in many donors).

The sequencing input was PBMCs. The chain couples TRBV7-2 to TRBJ2-1; possible D gene TRBD2, 6 bases. The receptor was isolated from a woman aged 25 to 39 in good health and CMV-seropositive. The CDR3, as DNA: TGTGCCAGCAGCTTAGGTAGCGGCGGGAATGAGCAGTTCTTC. It specifies CASSLGSGGNEQFF.